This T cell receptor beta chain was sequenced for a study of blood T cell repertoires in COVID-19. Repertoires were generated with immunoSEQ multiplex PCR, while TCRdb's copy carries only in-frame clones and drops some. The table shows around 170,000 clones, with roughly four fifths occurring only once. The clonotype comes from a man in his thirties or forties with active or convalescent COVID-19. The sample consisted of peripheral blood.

The DNA for the CDR3 is TGTGCCAGCAGCCCAGGGACAGGGCTTTACACCGGGGAGCTGTTTTTT. Translation: CASSPGTGLYTGELFF. V is TRBV7-9 and J is TRBJ2-2; TRBD1 matches 9 bases. The germline V gene encodes CDR1 SEHNR and CDR2 FQNEAQ (reference sequence). Unmatched junction bases numbered 7, after V lost 5 bases and J lost 3 bases. CDR3 length equals 16 residues.